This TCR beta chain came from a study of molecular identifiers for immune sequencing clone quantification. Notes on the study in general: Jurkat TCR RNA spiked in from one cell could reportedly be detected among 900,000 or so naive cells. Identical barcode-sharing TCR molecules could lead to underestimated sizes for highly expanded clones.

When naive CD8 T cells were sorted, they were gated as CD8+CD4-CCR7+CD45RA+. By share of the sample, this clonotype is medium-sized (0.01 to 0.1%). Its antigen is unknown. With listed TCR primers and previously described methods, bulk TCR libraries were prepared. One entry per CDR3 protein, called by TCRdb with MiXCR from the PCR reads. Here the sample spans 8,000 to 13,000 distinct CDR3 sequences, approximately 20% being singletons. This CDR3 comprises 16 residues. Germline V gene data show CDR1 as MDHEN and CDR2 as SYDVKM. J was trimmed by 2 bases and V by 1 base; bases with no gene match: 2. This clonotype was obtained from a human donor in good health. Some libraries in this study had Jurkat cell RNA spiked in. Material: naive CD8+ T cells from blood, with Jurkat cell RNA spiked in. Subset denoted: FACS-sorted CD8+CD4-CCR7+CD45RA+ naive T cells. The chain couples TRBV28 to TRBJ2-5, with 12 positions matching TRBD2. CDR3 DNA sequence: TGTGCCAGCAGTTTATTTGGGACTAGCGGGCAAGAGACCCAGTACTTC. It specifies CASSLFGTSGQETQYF.